One sample yielded the 11 T cell receptor beta chains listed below, sequenced in a study of beta chain features in type 1 diabetes. The whole isolated RNA underwent reverse transcription, so sequencing captured expressed TCRB transcripts. Repertoires were generated with immunoSEQ multiplex PCR, while TCRdb's copy carries only in-frame clones and drops some. The table shows about 140,000 clones, with less than 10% occurring only once. The sample consisted of central memory CD4+ T cells from blood. These receptors originate from a woman in her forties in good health.

This clone has a count of ten or more. The CDR3 DNA follows: TGTGCCAGCTCCCCAGGGCATGAGCAGTTCTTC. Protein product: CASSPGHEQFF. The chain recombines TRBV18 with TRBJ2-1, with D perhaps matching TRBD1 (5 bases). V was cut by 6 bases and J by 8 bases, with 8 bases left in between. This CDR3 region has 11 residues. Germline lookup yields CDR1 KGHSH and CDR2 LQKENI.

V and J are TRBV29-1 and TRBJ2-7; the D is unclear. The CDR3 length is 12 residues. Trimming took 2 bases from V and 7 from J, leaving 12 bases between them. The germline V gene encodes CDR1 SQVTM and CDR2 ANQGSEA. The CDR3: CSVELMQDEQYF. The CDR3 DNA is TGCAGCGTTGAATTGATGCAGGATGAGCAGTACTTC.

J is TRBJ1-1 and V is TRBV10-1; no reliable D call. This CDR3 comprises 12 residues. CDR1 is WNHNN and CDR2 is SYGVQD in the germline V gene (reference sequence). The V end lost 4 bases, the J end lost 1 base, and 4 bases lay between the germline ends. CDR3 nucleotides: TGCGCCAGCAGTGCGGGGAACACTGAAGCTTTCTTT. It translates to CASSAGNTEAFF.

The J gene is TRBJ2-3, the V gene TRBV11-1; 14 bases map to TRBD2. This CDR3 has 17 amino acids. The trim removed 5 bases at V and 2 bases at J, leaving 6 bases unmatched. CDR1 SGHAT and CDR2 FQDESV come from the germline V gene (reference sequence). The CDR3 bases are TGTGCCAGCAGCGCAGGACTAGCGGGGGGACCCACAGATACGCAGTATTTT. Its protein is CASSAGLAGGPTDTQYF. Together with reference TRBV11-1 and TRBJ2-3, the CDR3 gives the full variable domain: EAEVAQSPRYKITEKSQAVAFWCDPISGHATLYWYRQILGQGPELLVQFQDESVVDDSQLPKDRFSAERLKGVDSTLKIQPAELGDSAMYLCASSAGLAGGPTDTQYFGPGTRLTVL.

This clone was counted at least ten times. The CDR3 DNA follows: TGTGCCAGCTCACCGGGCCGAGATACGCAGTATTTT. It encodes CASSPGRDTQYF. V gene TRBV18 combines with J gene TRBJ2-3, with no clear D. This CDR3 comprises 12 residues. Germline-derived CDR1 and CDR2 are KGHSH and LQKENI. Trimming stripped 3 bases from V and 5 bases from J, with 6 bases between.

This clone was seen a handful of times. This chain connects TRBV5-4 to TRBJ1-4; 8 bases match TRBD1. In germline, CDR1 is SGHNT, CDR2 YYREEE (reference sequence). Unmatched junction bases numbered 4, after V lost 4 bases and J lost 2 bases. This CDR3 is built from 15 residues. For the CDR3, the DNA is TGTGCCAGCAGCGACAGGGGAGGGACTAATGAAAAACTGTTTTTT. Encoded protein: CASSDRGGTNEKLFF.

There are a few counts of this clone. The chain links TRBV5-1 to TRBJ1-3; D gene uncertain. Germline assignment: CDR1 SGHRS and CDR2 YFSETQ. This CDR3 is 14 amino acids long. V was trimmed by 0 bases and J by 0 bases, leaving 4 bases between them. CDR3 DNA sequence: TGCGCCAGCAGCTTGGCGGTCTCTGGAAACACCATATATTTT. Translated, it gives CASSLAVSGNTIYF.

The V call is TRBV5-6, the J call TRBJ2-5; 12 nucleotides align to TRBD2. V shed 4 bases and J 2 bases; nucleotides not matched to a gene: 3. Per the germline V gene, CDR1 is SGHDT and CDR2 is YYEEEE. This CDR3 contains 15 residues. The CDR3 DNA reads as TGTGCCAGCAGCCAAGGACTAGCGGGACAAGAGACCCAGTACTTC. Its protein product is CASSQGLAGQETQYF.

This clone was counted a few times. The chain carries TRBV5-4 and TRBJ2-5; D call uncertain. Trimming shortened V by 4 bases and J by 0 bases, and 13 bases separated the two germline ends. In germline, CDR1 is SGHNT, CDR2 YYREEE (reference sequence). This CDR3 comprises 15 residues. The CDR3 loop reads CASSPIGGYQETQYF. The DNA for the CDR3 is TGTGCCAGCAGCCCCATAGGCGGCTACCAAGAGACCCAGTACTTC.

This sequence joins TRBV10-1 and TRBJ1-5, with 7 bases lining up with TRBD1. CDR3 length: 14 residues. Per germline, CDR1 WNHNN and CDR2 SYGVQD (reference sequence). Unmatched junction bases numbered 1, after V lost 4 bases and J lost 1 base. The CDR3 spells CASSATGSNQPQHF. The DNA for the CDR3 is TGCGCCAGCAGTGCGACAGGGAGCAATCAGCCCCAGCATTTT.

In its sample, this clone was seen a few times. V gene TRBV7-2 combines with J gene TRBJ2-3, with D maybe TRBD1 (6 bases). Germline V gene lookup returns CDR1 SGHTA and CDR2 FQGNSA. This CDR3 spans 14 amino acids. Deletions cut 7 bases from V and 4 bases from J, with 15 bases between. The CDR3 DNA reads as TGTGCCAGCAAAAAACAGGGTACCGCAGATACGCAGTATTTT. It specifies CASKKQGTADTQYF. Full variable domain (missing parts from reference TRBV7-2 and TRBJ2-3): GAGVSQSPSNKVTEKGKDVELRCDPISGHTALYWYRQSLGQGLEFLIYFQGNSAPDKSGLPSDRFSAERTGGSVSTLTIQRTQQEDSAVYLCASKKQGTADTQYFGPGTRLTVL.